These 14 T cell receptor beta chains came from one sample sequenced in a study of graft-versus-host responses after intestinal transplantation. Their recognized antigens are unknown. Sequencing was performed with immunoSEQ multiplex PCR; in TCRdb, only in-frame clones are kept and a portion is missing. The data show about 90,000 clones, less than 95% seen once. Sample: unstimulated CD4+ T cells sorted from spleen or lymph node cells, taken before transplant. These receptors came from a human donor who was the organ donor for an intestinal transplant.

This sequence joins TRBV18 and TRBJ1-2; 8 bases map to TRBD1. Per germline, CDR1 KGHSH and CDR2 LQKENI. This CDR3 is built from 14 residues. Trimming at V came to 3 bases and at J to 3 bases, leaving 3 bases not matched to a gene. Here the CDR3 DNA reads TGTGCCAGCTCACCCGGGACAGGACACTATGGCTACACCTTC. Residues: CASSPGTGHYGYTF.

V and J are TRBV30 and TRBJ1-1; a possible D gene is TRBD1 (6 bases). From germline, CDR1 is GTSNPN and CDR2 SVGIG (reference sequence). The CDR3 sequence is 14 residues long. Trimming pared 2 bases from V and 1 base from J, leaving 11 bases between. CDR3 coding DNA: TGTGCCTGGAGTCTCGGACAGTGGAACACTGAAGCTTTCTTT. This translates into CAWSLGQWNTEAFF.

V and J are TRBV12-5 and TRBJ2-2, with D possibly TRBD1 on 5 matching bases. This CDR3 has 20 residues. Trimming took off 3 bases at V and 3 bases at J, with 26 bases between the two ends. CDR1 LGHNT and CDR2 FRNRAP come from the germline V gene. The CDR3 region has the DNA TGTGCTAGTGGTTTAGGATCCACCACCTTCAGGGATTTGGACACCGGGGAGCTGTTTTTT. Its protein product is CASGLGSTTFRDLDTGELFF.

The rearrangement links TRBV6-1 to TRBJ2-7; 8 nucleotides agree with TRBD1. After removal of 4 bases from V and 2 bases from J, the junction contained 4 bases not matched to a gene. Looked up from germline, CDR1 is MNHNS and CDR2 is SASEGT. CDR3 size: 14 residues. The CDR3 reads CASSARTGTYEQYF. CDR3 coding DNA: TGTGCCAGCAGTGCTAGGACAGGGACCTACGAGCAGTACTTC.

The chain joins TRBV6-6 to TRBJ1-6; D is ambiguous. This CDR3 is built from 14 residues. Trimming shortened V by 0 bases and J by 8 bases, and 8 bases separated the two germline ends. Germline CDR1 MNHNY, CDR2 SVGAGI (reference sequence). CDR3: CASSYSVADSPLHF. Here the CDR3 DNA reads TGTGCCAGCAGTTACTCGGTTGCGGATTCACCCCTCCACTTT.

This chain connects TRBV10-3 to TRBJ2-3; 9 nucleotides match TRBD1. The germline CDR1 and CDR2 sequences are ENHRY and SYGVKD. V gave up 6 bases and J gave up 4 bases; unmatched junction bases: 5. The CDR3 spans 14 residues. This CDR3 is CAIRRTGESDTQYF. Written as DNA, the CDR3 is TGTGCCATCAGGAGGACAGGGGAGTCAGATACGCAGTATTTT.

The rearrangement uses TRBV18 and TRBJ1-4, with TRBD1 as a possible D gene (6 bases). Trimming removed 2 bases from V and 1 base from J, with 11 bases in between. The germline gives CDR1 KGHSH, CDR2 LQKENI. The CDR3 consists of 16 residues. The CDR3: CASSPNTGRTNEKLFF. The CDR3 coding sequence is TGTGCCAGCTCACCAAACACAGGGCGAACTAATGAAAAACTGTTTTTT.

The rearrangement uses TRBV19 and TRBJ2-5; D gene unclear. This CDR3 has 13 residues. Trimming removed 5 bases from V and 2 bases from J, with 9 bases in between. Germline V gene sequence: CDR1 LNHDA, CDR2 SQIVND (reference sequence). The CDR3 reads CASSRVDQETQYF. CDR3 DNA: TGTGCCAGTAGTCGGGTAGATCAAGAGACCCAGTACTTC.

The genes are TRBV30 and TRBJ1-1; D is possibly TRBD1 (5 bases). The CDR3 contains 12 residues. The V and J ends lost 0 bases and 11 bases respectively, with 13 bases between them. Germline lookup yields CDR1 GTSNPN and CDR2 SVGIG (reference sequence). CDR3 in DNA: TGTGCCTGGAGTGTAAAGTCAGGGCACGCTTTCTTT. The encoded protein is CAWSVKSGHAFF. Looking up the rest from reference TRBV30 and TRBJ1-1 gives the full variable domain: SQTIHQWPATLVQPVGSPLSLECTVEGTSNPNLYWYRQAAGRGLQLLFYSVGIGQISSEVPQNLSASRPQDRQFILSSKKLLLSDSGFYLCAWSVKSGHAFFGQGTRLTVV.

V and J are TRBV5-4 and TRBJ1-1; D ambiguous. V was clipped by 0 bases and J by 1 base, with 4 bases between them. The length of the CDR3 is 13 residues. CDR1 and CDR2 from the germline V gene are SGHNT and YYREEE (reference sequence). CDR3 coding DNA: TGTGCCAGCAGCTTGGACAAGAACACTGAAGCTTTCTTT. Translated: CASSLDKNTEAFF.

V gene TRBV5-4 combines with J gene TRBJ2-1, with a weak D call TRBD1 (5 bases). Germline CDR1 is SGHNT and CDR2 is YYREEE (reference sequence). The germline V and J ends were trimmed by 8 bases and 0 bases, with 9 bases remaining between them. The CDR3 contains 13 residues. CDR3 sequence reads: CASKDSSYNEQFF. In DNA, the CDR3 is TGTGCCAGTAAAGACAGCTCCTACAATGAGCAGTTCTTC.

The chain uses TRBV2 and TRBJ2-7; tentatively, D is TRBD1 (5 bases). V lost 5 bases and J lost 3, with 11 bases in between. Germline V lookup: CDR1 SNHLY, CDR2 FYNNEI. The CDR3 totals 13 residues. CDR3 protein: CASSLRERYEQYF. DNA for the CDR3: TGTGCCAGCAGTCTCAGGGAACGCTACGAGCAGTACTTC.

The V call is TRBV30, the J call TRBJ2-2; 7 bases are a match to TRBD1. Germline CDR1 GTSNPN, CDR2 SVGIG (reference sequence). The CDR3 consists of 14 residues. Germline trimming cut 3 bases from V and 0 bases from J; bases unmatched to any gene: 1. CDR3: CAWSQGANTGELFF. CDR3 coding DNA: TGTGCCTGGAGCCAGGGGGCGAACACCGGGGAGCTGTTTTTT.

This clone was observed a few times. The chain is built from TRBV10-1 and TRBJ1-6; 7 bases agree with TRBD1. Germline lookup yields CDR1 WNHNN and CDR2 SYGVQD (reference sequence). V lost 4 bases and J lost 8; bases outside the gene matches: 2. CDR3 length equals 13 residues. The CDR3 loop is CASSGTGDSPLHF. CDR3 nucleotide sequence: TGCGCCAGCAGTGGAACAGGGGATTCACCCCTCCACTTT.